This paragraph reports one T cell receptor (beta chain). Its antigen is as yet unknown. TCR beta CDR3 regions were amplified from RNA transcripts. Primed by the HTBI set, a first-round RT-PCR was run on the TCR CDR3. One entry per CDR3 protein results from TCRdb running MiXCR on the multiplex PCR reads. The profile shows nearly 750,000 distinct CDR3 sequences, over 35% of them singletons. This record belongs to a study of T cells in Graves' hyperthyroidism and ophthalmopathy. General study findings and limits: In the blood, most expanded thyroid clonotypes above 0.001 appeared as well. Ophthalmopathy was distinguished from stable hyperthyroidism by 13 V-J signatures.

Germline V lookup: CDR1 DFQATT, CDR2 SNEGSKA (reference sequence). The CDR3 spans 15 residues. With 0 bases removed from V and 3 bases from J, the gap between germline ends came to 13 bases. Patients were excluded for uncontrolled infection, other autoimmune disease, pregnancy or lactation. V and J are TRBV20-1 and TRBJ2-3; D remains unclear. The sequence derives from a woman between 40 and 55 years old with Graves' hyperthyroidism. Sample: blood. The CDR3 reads CSARDLERSTDTQYF. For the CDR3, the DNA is TGCAGTGCTAGAGATCTGGAGCGTTCGACAGATACGCAGTATTTT.